Reported below is one T cell receptor (beta chain). Its cognate antigen has yet to be identified. No much larger clone exists at a distance of one base, and base qualities are not known. The cohort was made up of hundreds of healthy bone marrow donors. At the time of sampling, every cohort member was nominally healthy, though immune exposures that went unrecorded were likely present. The donor tested CMV seropositive, placing the donor among the approximately 290 seropositive members of the cohort. A peripheral blood sample was provided by each donor, and peripheral blood mononuclear cells were used for TCR beta sequencing. The Qiagen DNeasy Blood Extraction Kit was used to extract genomic DNA from the blood cell samples. Receptors were amplified or captured by the immunoSEQ multiplex PCR assay. A mixture of 60 forward primers for TCR Vbeta segments and 13 reverse primers for TCR Jbeta segments was used in the multiplex PCR. Amplification of the CDR3 region of rearranged TCR beta genes was performed with a multiplex PCR assay on genomic DNA. Amplified TCR beta libraries were sequenced as 87-base-pair reads on the Illumina HiSeq System. The authors' pipeline ran thus. In a later analysis, 77 million or so unique TCR beta chains were counted across the 650 to 750 repertoires, and roughly 9.9 million of these chains were shared by at least two donors. To remove PCR and sequencing errors, raw reads were error-corrected and collapsed into unique sequences using a nearest-neighbor algorithm that merged closely related sequences. V, D and J gene segments were assigned by aligning CDR3 sequences to IMGT reference sequences. For a sequence to be retained, at least a six-nucleotide match to both a V gene segment and a J gene segment was required. Rearrangements were called productive when the CDR3 lacked stop codons and stayed in frame with V and J; all others were non-productive. CDR3 was defined by IMGT convention, running from the second conserved V-encoded cysteine to the conserved J-encoded phenylalanine. The earlier analysis of 587 of the donors excluded any sequence lacking an unambiguous match to a single V gene segment. In an earlier analysis of about 590 of the donors, a V segment was called functional when productive rearrangements were above 56.7%, and segregating when the standard deviation between donors exceeded 5%. A statistical classification framework was built to diagnose cytomegalovirus status from the catalog of TCR beta chain sequences. In a later analysis, V and J genes were assigned by comparing TCR nucleotide sequences against IMGT/GENE-DB human TR gene sequences. Using the TCRdist pipeline, a later analysis assigned CDR3 sequences along with most-parsimonious VDJ recombination scenarios. In a later analysis, every TCR beta chain was defined by the combination of its CDR3 amino acid sequence and its V-gene family, and reads without a unique V-gene family were dropped. In a later analysis, fewer than 650 highly shared, low-generation-probability nucleotide sequences were removed to address suspected cross-contamination and a sequencing artifact. In a later analysis, a clonal expansion index for each public chain was calculated from normalized within-repertoire ranks of inferred template counts. In a later analysis, generation probabilities were computed using a VDJ recombination model fitted to out-of-frame rearrangements, and the results were checked against IGoR. Hypergeometric tests were used in a later analysis to score TCR-TCR, TCR-HLA and TCR-CMV co-occurrence, with a repertoire-size bias correction applied to the TCR pairs. False discovery rates were estimated in a later analysis by permuting HLA or CMV assignments 20 times. In a later analysis, co-occurring TCRs were grouped using DBSCAN, and TCRdist sequence similarity was added for clustering within HLA-allele-positive subsets. Co-occurrence clustering excluded repertoires with fewer than 30,000 or more than 120,000 public chains, plus five with anomalous nucleotide sharing. This immuneACCESS table, as held by TCRdb, lists in-frame sequences with V and J called but not all clones. Of the missing ones, under half trace to an unresolved V gene in checked studies; the others have no known cause. V and J calls and clone size are copied from that table; D and trimming were computed from the DNA. The table for this sample lists tens of thousands of clones; more than 60% of them were counted only once. The ten largest make up 2.5% to 3.5% of the sample.

The source of the sample is a study of cytomegalovirus exposure and HLA in healthy donors (dated by TCRdb to about 2017). Regarding the research as a whole: An earlier analysis of about 560 of the donors reported 250 to 350 Gb of sequence data and approximately 120 million unique TCR beta sequences obtained from about 170 million T cells. Several DR-DQ haplotypes were treated as single units for association and clustering because of strong linkage in the cohort. In a later analysis, previously published TCR beta repertoires from more than 500 donors were re-analyzed and high-resolution HLA genotyping was added so that TCR occurrence patterns could be studied. Typing coverage differed by locus: A, B, C, DRB1 and DQB1 were typed in about 629-640 donors, DQA1 in about 550, DPA1 in nearly 610, and DPB1 in just under 480. Donor age, sex, ethnicity and CMV serostatus were compiled alongside the repertoire data. All discovery cohort repertoires had been generated on a single sequencing platform. To decide whether each TCR beta V gene segment behaved as functional or pseudogenic, an earlier analysis of over 500 of the donors relied on high-throughput TCR beta sequencing. In addition to the first cohort of 666 subjects, a separate validation cohort of approximately 110 different subjects was used. In the later analysis, no new phenotypic data were used to find candidate immune exposures; instead, reliance was placed on TCR beta sequences and their occurrence across donors. To predict cytomegalovirus infection status, the study brought together high-throughput TCR immunosequencing, statistical association of individual TCRs with disease status, and machine learning. Both class I and class II loci were covered by HLA typing, at four-digit resolution. The study profiled the T cell repertoires of about 720 subjects by immunosequencing and related them to cytomegalovirus serostatus. The genetic ancestry cluster associated with self-reported Caucasian donors included roughly 84% of the 398 genotyped donors. Across some 400 genotyped donors of the cohort, an average of roughly 230,000 unique TCR beta nucleotide sequences per donor were sequenced, and approximately 19% of those sequences were non-productive. In a later genetic analysis, genome-wide SNP genotypes for about three fifths of the 666 donors were used, and that subset was treated as a discovery cohort. About 280 gigabases of sequencing data and 78 million or so unique TCR sequences were included in an early release covering about 620 HLA-typed donors. The study was designed to test whether signatures of past pathogen exposure could be identified by cataloging public T cell receptors.

General conclusions and limits of the study: In both the original and validation cohorts, the classifier was reported to diagnose cytomegalovirus status with high specificity and sensitivity. Broadly in line with IMGT annotations, most TCR beta V segments showed up in productive rearrangements about 87% or about 30% of the time in an earlier analysis of roughly 590 of the donors. Correlated functional status among segregating V segments might reflect linkage disequilibrium, but an unknown experimental factor could not be ruled out. Over 15 rarely observed V segments, including chromosome 9 orphons, were excluded from the earlier analysis of about 600 of the donors because counts were too low. In vitro tests confirmed that a few of the cytomegalovirus-associated TCR beta chains recognize cytomegalovirus antigens. A further reported finding was that TCR beta sequences accurately predicted the HLA-A and HLA-B alleles for most subjects in the first cohort. Because HLA typing was unavailable for some donors at each locus, only the typed subset was used in association tests. A cluster of highly shared sequence variants was judged likely to represent a technical artifact of the sequencing pipeline. Only TCR beta chains were sequenced in this cohort, and the absence of alpha or paired-chain data limited detectable features. In a later analysis, HLA-associated TCR beta chains were found to be more clonally expanded and to have lower generation probabilities than equally common non-associated chains. The study gave a list of more than 150 TCR beta chains associated with cytomegalovirus. Strong co-occurrence of HLA alleles, especially DR and DQ, made assigning TCR associations to individual alleles difficult. Presence/absence analyses assumed roughly uniform sequencing depth across donors, an assumption that may not hold. A later genetic analysis reported fewer N-insertions in productive TCRs among donors in an Asian-associated ancestry cluster than the roughly 700-donor mean. Some IMGT-functional V segments, including TRBV6-2 and TRBV6-3, could not be distinguished by the 87-base-pair reads and were therefore excluded. The authors suggested that the approach could potentially be extended to other disease states and immunological phenotypes. In a later analysis, most CMV-associated TCR beta chains were found to appear HLA-restricted, with HLA associations seemingly driven largely by CMV exposure. The only immune exposure information available for the cohort was CMV serostatus. In a later analysis, TCR association rates were found to vary across HLA loci, with the most associated TCRs seen for DRB1 alleles and the fewest for HLA-C alleles. Most TCR sequences were observed very rarely across donors, whereas some public TCRs were present in many individuals. In a later analysis, several top co-occurrence clusters were reported to appear linked to parvovirus B19, influenza, CMV and Epstein-Barr virus. Specific HLA alleles were associated with 16,951 TCR beta sequences at a false discovery rate of 0.05 in a later analysis. An association between a missense DCLRE1C variant and V-gene and J-gene trimming of TCR beta chains was found in a later genetic analysis and replicated in an independent cohort.

CDR1 and CDR2, per the germline V gene (reference sequence), are GTSNPN and SVGIG. V ends up 4 bases short and J 4 bases short, with an unmatched junction base count of 7. There are 15 amino acids in the CDR3, from cysteine to phenylalanine inclusive. Only CDR3 DNA is held: 45 bases, read in frame from base 1. The sequenced sample consisted of PBMCs. The chain was built from TRBV30 and TRBJ2-1; 10 of the junction bases match TRBD2. This TCR derives from a man between 50 and 59 years old in good health and CMV-seropositive. The CDR3 protein is CAWTQGLASYNEQFF. The sequenced DNA: TGTGCCTGGACGCAGGGACTAGCGTCTTACAATGAGCAGTTCTTC.